This T cell receptor (beta chain) appears in the sequencing data of a study of cytomegalovirus exposure and HLA in healthy donors (dated by TCRdb to 2016 to 2017). Study-level background: An earlier analysis of roughly 570 of the donors reported around 280 Gb of sequence data and about 120 million unique TCR beta sequences obtained from around 190 million T cells. The aim of the study was to test whether cataloging public T cell receptors could identify signatures of past pathogen exposure. Of the roughly 400 genotyped donors, approximately 82% fell in the genetic ancestry cluster associated with self-reported Caucasian donors. Genome-wide SNP genotypes for about 65% of the roughly 670 donors were used in a later genetic analysis, which treated that subset as a discovery cohort. HLA typing covered class I and class II loci at four-digit resolution. A later analysis re-analyzed previously published TCR beta repertoires from approximately 670 donors and added high-resolution HLA genotyping to study TCR occurrence patterns. Every repertoire in the discovery cohort had been generated on one and the same sequencing platform. A separate validation cohort of about 110 different subjects was used in addition to the approximately 700-subject first cohort. Across under 500 genotyped donors of the cohort, an average of roughly 250,000 unique TCR beta nucleotide sequences per donor were sequenced, and around 19% of those sequences were non-productive. The number of typed donors differed by locus: about 629-630 for A, B, C, DRB1 and DQB1; 500 to 550 for DQA1; some 610 for DPA1; and roughly 490 for DPB1. Roughly five DR-DQ haplotypes were handled as single units for association and clustering, since linkage in the cohort was strong. To predict cytomegalovirus infection status, the study brought together high-throughput TCR immunosequencing, statistical association of individual TCRs with disease status, and machine learning. In the later analysis, no new phenotypic data were used to find candidate immune exposures; instead, reliance was placed on TCR beta sequences and their occurrence across donors. An earlier analysis of about 620 of the donors applied high-throughput TCR beta sequencing to assess whether each TCR beta V gene segment acted as functional or pseudogenic. Using immunosequencing, the study profiled T cell repertoires from fewer than 850 subjects and related those repertoires to cytomegalovirus serostatus. Donor age, sex, ethnicity and CMV serostatus were compiled together with the repertoire data. An early release that covered 640 HLA-typed donors contained around 300 gigabases of sequencing data and around 85 million unique TCR sequences. Overall study results and their limits: Because HLA typing was missing for some donors at each locus, association tests included only the typed subset. Sequencing depth was assumed to be roughly uniform across donors in the presence/absence analyses, though that assumption may not hold. Most TCR sequences were observed very rarely across donors, whereas some public TCRs were present in many individuals. Over 15 rarely observed V segments, including chromosome 9 orphons, were excluded from the earlier analysis of approximately 500 of the donors because counts were too low. Linkage disequilibrium might explain the correlated functional status among segregating V segments, but an unknown experimental factor could not be ruled out. A few of the identified cytomegalovirus-associated TCR beta chains were confirmed in vitro to be specific for cytomegalovirus antigens. In the study, around 150 TCR beta chains were listed as associated with cytomegalovirus. When HLA alleles, especially DR and DQ, strongly co-occurred, attributing TCR associations to individual alleles was difficult. In a later genetic analysis, fewer N-insertions in productive TCRs were reported among donors in an Asian-associated ancestry cluster than the roughly 700-donor mean. At a false discovery rate of 0.05, a later analysis linked under 20,000 TCR beta sequences to specific HLA alleles. A further reported finding was that TCR beta sequences accurately predicted the HLA-A and HLA-B alleles for most subjects in the first cohort. Some IMGT-functional V segments, including TRBV6-2 and TRBV6-3, could not be told apart with the 87-base-pair reads, so those segments were excluded. Several of the top co-occurrence clusters appeared to be linked to parvovirus B19, influenza, CMV and Epstein-Barr virus, according to a later analysis. In a later analysis, HLA-associated TCR beta chains were found to be more clonally expanded and to have lower generation probabilities than equally common non-associated chains. It was suggested by the authors that the approach could potentially be generalized to other disease states and immunological phenotypes. In this cohort, only TCR beta chains were sequenced, and detectable features were limited by the absence of alpha or paired-chain data. In an earlier analysis of about 540 of the donors, most TCR beta V segments were observed in productive rearrangements about 87% or about 30% of the time, broadly matching IMGT annotations. According to a later analysis, TCR association rates differed among HLA loci, with DRB1 alleles showing the most associated TCRs and HLA-C alleles showing the fewest. An association between a missense DCLRE1C variant and V-gene and J-gene trimming of TCR beta chains was found in a later genetic analysis and replicated in an independent cohort. The classifier was reported to diagnose cytomegalovirus status with high specificity and sensitivity in both the original and validation cohorts. For the cohort, immune exposure information was limited to CMV serostatus. According to a later analysis, most CMV-associated TCR beta chains appeared to be HLA-restricted, and the HLA associations seemed to be driven largely by CMV exposure. A cluster of highly shared sequence variants was judged likely to be a technical artifact of the sequencing pipeline.

In total, 500 to 700 healthy bone marrow donors made up the cohort. All cohort members were sampled while nominally healthy, although unrecorded immune exposures were likely present. The donor was CMV seropositive and was included in the group of 250 to 300 seropositive cohort members. A peripheral blood sample was provided by each donor, and peripheral blood mononuclear cells were used for TCR beta sequencing. Genomic DNA extraction from the blood cell samples was performed with the Qiagen DNeasy Blood Extraction Kit. The library was made by the immunoSEQ multiplex PCR assay. For the multiplex PCR, a mixture combining 60 forward primers for TCR Vbeta segments and 13 reverse primers for TCR Jbeta segments was used. The CDR3 region of rearranged TCR beta genes was amplified from genomic DNA with a multiplex PCR assay. The Illumina HiSeq System was used to sequence the amplified TCR beta libraries as 87-base-pair reads. In the original analysis: In a later analysis, about 80 million unique TCR beta chains were counted across the 666 repertoires, and about 9.9 million of these chains were shared by at least two donors. To remove PCR and sequencing errors, raw reads were error-corrected and collapsed into unique sequences using a nearest-neighbor algorithm that merged closely related sequences. To assign V, D and J gene segments, CDR3 sequences were aligned to IMGT reference sequences. For a sequence to be retained, a match of at least six nucleotides to both a V gene segment and a J gene segment was required. Rearrangements were classified as productive when the CDR3 lacked stop codons and remained in frame with V and J, and all other rearrangements were classified as non-productive. Following IMGT convention, CDR3 was defined as the stretch from the second conserved V-encoded cysteine to the conserved J-encoded phenylalanine. The earlier analysis of roughly 590 of the donors excluded any sequence lacking an unambiguous match to a single V gene segment. An earlier analysis of a few hundred of the donors classified V segments as functional when productive rearrangements were above 56.7% and as segregating when the standard deviation between donors was above 5%. A statistical classification framework was built to diagnose cytomegalovirus status from the catalog of TCR beta chain sequences. A later analysis assigned V and J genes by comparing TCR nucleotide sequences with IMGT/GENE-DB human TR gene sequences. In a later analysis, CDR3 sequences and most-parsimonious VDJ recombination scenarios were assigned using the TCRdist pipeline. In a later analysis, each TCR beta chain was defined by its CDR3 amino acid sequence together with its V-gene family, and reads lacking a unique V-gene family were excluded. To address suspected cross-contamination and a sequencing artifact, a later analysis removed under 600 highly shared, low-generation-probability nucleotide sequences. For each public chain, a later analysis derived a clonal expansion index from normalized ranks of inferred template counts within each repertoire. A later analysis computed generation probabilities with a VDJ recombination model fitted to out-of-frame rearrangements, and checked the results against IGoR. Hypergeometric tests were used in a later analysis to score TCR-TCR, TCR-HLA and TCR-CMV co-occurrence, with a repertoire-size bias correction applied to the TCR pairs. In a later analysis, false discovery rates were estimated by permuting HLA or CMV assignments 20 times. A later analysis grouped co-occurring TCRs with DBSCAN, adding TCRdist sequence similarity when clustering within HLA-allele-positive subsets. For co-occurrence clustering, repertoires with fewer than 30,000 or more than 120,000 public chains were excluded, along with five repertoires with anomalous nucleotide sharing. In its TCRdb copy, this immuneACCESS table keeps in-frame sequences only and misses some clones. Where compared with another copy, unresolved V genes explain less than half of these, and the others have no known cause. Clone size and V and J calls were adopted from that table, with D and trimming inferred from the DNA. This sample comprises roughly 150,000 clones, approximately 80% of them detected only once. Clones ranked in the top ten supply around 6.2% of the sample.

Reading from cysteine to phenylalanine, the CDR3 counts 15 amino acids. The CDR3 DNA has 45 bases and is translated from base 1. V was cut back by 1 base and J by 3 bases, leaving a gap of 13 bases between them. According to the germline V gene, CDR1 reads LGHNA and CDR2 reads YSLEER. Of note for this clone: No cognate antigen has been identified for it. Qualities for individual bases were not recorded, and no much larger clone is one base off.

The sample consisted of PBMCs. The TCR originated in a man aged 25 to 40 in good health and CMV-seropositive. This chain is built from TRBV4-3 and TRBJ2-7, with a weak D call of TRBD2 (5 bases match). CDR3 region: CASSQGRRAVYEQYF. The DNA reads TGCGCCAGCAGCCAAGGGAGGCGGGCAGTCTACGAGCAGTACTTC.